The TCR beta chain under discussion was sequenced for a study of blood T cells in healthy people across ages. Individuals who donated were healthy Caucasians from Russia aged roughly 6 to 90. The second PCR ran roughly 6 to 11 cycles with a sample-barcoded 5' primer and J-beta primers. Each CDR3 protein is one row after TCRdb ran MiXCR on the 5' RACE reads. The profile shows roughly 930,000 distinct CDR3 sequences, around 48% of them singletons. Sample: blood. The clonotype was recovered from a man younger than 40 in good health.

For the CDR3, the DNA is TGTGCCAGCAGCCAAGAAAGAGACAGGCTCGGCTACGAGCAGTACTTC. Translating it yields CASSQERDRLGYEQYF. The rearrangement joins TRBV3-1 to TRBJ2-7, with a tentative D call TRBD1 (6 bases). Deletions cut 0 bases from V and 3 bases from J, with 15 bases between. Per germline, CDR1 LGHDT and CDR2 YNNKEL (reference sequence). The CDR3 is 16 amino acids.